The rows below give T cell receptor beta chains drawn from one sample of a study of blood T cell repertoires in COVID-19. Clones were read by immunoSEQ multiplex PCR, and TCRdb kept only the in-frame ones, dropping some. The sample holds roughly 52,000 clones, around four fifths seen once. Sequencing was done on a sample of peripheral blood. The origin of the receptors is a human donor in a cohort sampled during active COVID-19. The CDR3 runs from the conserved cysteine through the conserved F or W. D genes are given only for firm matches. Clone size is not always given. Where it is, it says once, few, many or a class for expanded clones.

d_call: NA; clone_size: few; cdr3_length: 13; v_call: TRBV3-1/TRBV3-2; j_call: TRBJ2-2; cdr3_aa: CASSQDTRGELFF; cdr3_nt: TGTGCCAGCAGCCAAGATACACGCGGGGAGCTGTTTTTT
d_call: TRBD2; clone_size: NA; cdr3_length: 17; v_call: TRBV18; j_call: TRBJ2-7; cdr3_aa: CASSPGLAGGPRDEQYF; cdr3_nt: TGTGCCAGCTCACCAGGACTAGCGGGGGGCCCACGGGACGAGCAGTACTTC
d_call: NA; clone_size: NA; cdr3_length: 15; v_call: TRBV7-2; j_call: TRBJ2-2; cdr3_aa: CASSLRIAVTGELFF; cdr3_nt: TGTGCCAGCAGCTTGAGGATAGCGGTCACCGGGGAGCTGTTTTTT
d_call: NA; clone_size: NA; cdr3_length: 14; v_call: TRBV6-5; j_call: TRBJ2-2; cdr3_aa: CASSSLAAVGELFF; cdr3_nt: TGTGCCAGCAGCTCACTAGCTGCGGTCGGGGAGCTGTTTTTT
d_call: NA; clone_size: NA; cdr3_length: 12; v_call: TRBV5-5; j_call: TRBJ2-5; cdr3_aa: CASSLEAETQYF; cdr3_nt: TGTGCCAGCAGCCTTGAAGCAGAGACCCAGTACTTC
d_call: NA; clone_size: once; cdr3_length: 13; v_call: TRBV2; j_call: TRBJ1-5; cdr3_aa: CASRPGLSQPQHF; cdr3_nt: TGTGCCAGCAGGCCCGGGTTGAGTCAGCCCCAGCATTTT
d_call: NA; clone_size: NA; cdr3_length: 11; v_call: TRBV6-5; j_call: TRBJ2-7; cdr3_aa: CASTGSYEQYF; cdr3_nt: TGTGCCAGCACGGGGTCCTACGAGCAGTACTTC
d_call: NA; clone_size: NA; cdr3_length: 14; v_call: TRBV7-8; j_call: TRBJ2-7; cdr3_aa: CASSLEGGLYEQYF; cdr3_nt: TGTGCCAGCAGCTTAGAGGGCGGACTCTACGAGCAGTACTTC
d_call: NA; clone_size: NA; cdr3_length: 14; v_call: TRBV5-6; j_call: TRBJ1-2; cdr3_aa: CASSGTPPNYGYTF; cdr3_nt: TGTGCCAGCAGCGGGACACCTCCTAACTATGGCTACACCTTC
d_call: TRBD1; clone_size: NA; cdr3_length: 15; v_call: TRBV11-2; j_call: TRBJ2-1; cdr3_aa: CASSQGGPLGNEQFF; cdr3_nt: TGTGCCAGCAGCCAAGGGGGCCCTCTGGGCAATGAGCAGTTCTTC
d_call: NA; clone_size: NA; cdr3_length: 16; v_call: TRBV7-2; j_call: TRBJ2-5; cdr3_aa: CASSPAGGRYQETQYF; cdr3_nt: TGTGCCAGCAGCCCCGCCGGAGGGAGGTACCAAGAGACCCAGTACTTC
d_call: NA; clone_size: NA; cdr3_length: 16; v_call: TRBV18; j_call: TRBJ2-3; cdr3_aa: CASSPGTGAGTDTQYF; cdr3_nt: TGTGCCAGCTCACCAGGGACTGGGGCCGGCACAGATACGCAGTATTTT
d_call: TRBD1; clone_size: NA; cdr3_length: 15; v_call: TRBV7-3; j_call: TRBJ2-3; cdr3_aa: CASSDRGSGTDTQYF; cdr3_nt: TGTGCCAGCAGCGACAGGGGATCGGGCACAGATACGCAGTATTTT
d_call: NA; clone_size: NA; cdr3_length: 10; v_call: TRBV19; j_call: TRBJ1-4; cdr3_aa: CATQNVKLFF; cdr3_nt: TGTGCCACCCAGAATGTAAAACTGTTTTTT
d_call: TRBD1; clone_size: NA; cdr3_length: 16; v_call: TRBV18; j_call: TRBJ1-5; cdr3_aa: CASSPAGQGGNQPQHF; cdr3_nt: TGTGCCAGCTCACCGGCCGGACAGGGCGGCAATCAGCCCCAGCATTTT
d_call: NA; clone_size: NA; cdr3_length: 14; v_call: TRBV24-1; j_call: TRBJ2-1; cdr3_aa: CATSDFRLSNEQFF; cdr3_nt: TGTGCCACCAGTGATTTCAGGCTCTCGAATGAGCAGTTCTTC
d_call: NA; clone_size: NA; cdr3_length: 14; v_call: TRBV14; j_call: TRBJ2-3; cdr3_aa: CASSQETGTDTQYF; cdr3_nt: TGTGCCAGCAGCCAAGAAACAGGCACAGATACGCAGTATTTT
d_call: TRBD1; clone_size: NA; cdr3_length: 15; v_call: TRBV3-1/TRBV3-2; j_call: TRBJ2-1; cdr3_aa: CASSLTGTGGREQFF; cdr3_nt: TGTGCCAGCAGCCTAACCGGAACAGGGGGCAGAGAGCAGTTCTTC
d_call: TRBD1; clone_size: NA; cdr3_length: 13; v_call: TRBV15; j_call: TRBJ1-2; cdr3_aa: CAASSGGGYGYTF; cdr3_nt: TGTGCCGCCTCATCAGGGGGCGGATATGGCTACACCTTC
d_call: NA; clone_size: NA; cdr3_length: 15; v_call: TRBV25-1; j_call: TRBJ1-4; cdr3_aa: CASSETGGGNEKLFF; cdr3_nt: TGTGCCAGCAGTGAAACCGGGGGGGGTAATGAAAAACTGTTTTTT
d_call: TRBD1; clone_size: NA; cdr3_length: 14; v_call: TRBV5-6; j_call: TRBJ2-4; cdr3_aa: CASRPGQGQNIQYF; cdr3_nt: TGTGCCAGCAGACCGGGACAGGGCCAAAACATTCAGTACTTC
d_call: NA; clone_size: NA; cdr3_length: 15; v_call: TRBV5-8; j_call: TRBJ1-3; cdr3_aa: CASSLEAGAGNTIYF; cdr3_nt: TGTGCCAGCAGCTTGGAGGCAGGGGCTGGAAACACCATATATTTT
d_call: TRBD1; clone_size: NA; cdr3_length: 14; v_call: TRBV30; j_call: TRBJ1-6; cdr3_aa: CAWADRGLNSPLHF; cdr3_nt: TGTGCCTGGGCTGACAGGGGCCTTAATTCACCCCTCCACTTT
d_call: NA; clone_size: NA; cdr3_length: 13; v_call: TRBV24-1; j_call: TRBJ1-2; cdr3_aa: CATSENSGYGYTF; cdr3_nt: TGTGCCACCAGTGAAAACAGTGGCTATGGCTACACCTTC
d_call: TRBD1; clone_size: NA; cdr3_length: 14; v_call: TRBV30; j_call: TRBJ1-5; cdr3_aa: CACTSGQGWSPQHF; cdr3_nt: TGTGCCTGCACAAGTGGACAGGGGTGGTCGCCCCAGCATTTT
d_call: TRBD2; clone_size: NA; cdr3_length: 16; v_call: TRBV10-3; j_call: TRBJ2-5; cdr3_aa: CAISALGGVGLETQYF; cdr3_nt: TGTGCCATCAGTGCCCTCGGGGGGGTGGGTTTGGAGACCCAGTACTTC
d_call: NA; clone_size: NA; cdr3_length: 14; v_call: TRBV2; j_call: TRBJ2-7; cdr3_aa: CASRFDSYPYEQYF; cdr3_nt: TGTGCCAGCAGGTTCGACAGTTACCCCTACGAGCAGTACTTC